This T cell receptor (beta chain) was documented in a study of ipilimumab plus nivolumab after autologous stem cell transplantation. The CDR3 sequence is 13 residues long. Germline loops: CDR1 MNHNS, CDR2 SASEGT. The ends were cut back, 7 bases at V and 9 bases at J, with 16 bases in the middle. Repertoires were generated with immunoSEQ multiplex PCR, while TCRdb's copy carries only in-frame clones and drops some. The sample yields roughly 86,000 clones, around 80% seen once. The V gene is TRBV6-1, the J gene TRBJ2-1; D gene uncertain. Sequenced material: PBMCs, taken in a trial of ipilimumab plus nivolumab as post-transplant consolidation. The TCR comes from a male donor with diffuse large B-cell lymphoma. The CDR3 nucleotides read TGTGCCAGCATCGAGATGGATGGATCTGAGCAGTTCTTC. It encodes CASIEMDGSEQFF.